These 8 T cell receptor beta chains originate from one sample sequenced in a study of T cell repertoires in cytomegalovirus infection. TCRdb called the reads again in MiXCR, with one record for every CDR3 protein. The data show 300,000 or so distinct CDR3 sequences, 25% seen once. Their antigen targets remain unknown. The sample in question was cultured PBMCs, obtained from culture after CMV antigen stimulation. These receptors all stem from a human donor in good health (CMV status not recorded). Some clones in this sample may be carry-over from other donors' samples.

CDR3 protein: CAWIGRVNEQFF. Here the CDR3 DNA reads TGTGCCTGGATAGGTCGAGTTAATGAGCAGTTCTTC. The chain combines TRBV30 with TRBJ2-1, with no clear D. V was pared by 4 bases and J by 7 bases, with 11 bases between. In germline, CDR1 is GTSNPN, CDR2 SVGIG (reference sequence). The CDR3 extends over 12 amino acids.

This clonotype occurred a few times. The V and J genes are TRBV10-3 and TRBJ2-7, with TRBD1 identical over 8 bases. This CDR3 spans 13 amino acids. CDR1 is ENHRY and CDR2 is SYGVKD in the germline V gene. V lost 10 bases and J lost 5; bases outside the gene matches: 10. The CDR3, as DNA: TGTGCCAGCCGCCAACTACAGGGGGACGAGCAGTACTTC. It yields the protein CASRQLQGDEQYF.

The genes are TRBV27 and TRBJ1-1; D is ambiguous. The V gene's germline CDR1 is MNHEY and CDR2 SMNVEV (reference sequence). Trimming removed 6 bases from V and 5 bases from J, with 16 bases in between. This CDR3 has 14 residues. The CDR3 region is CASRVIGVWTEAFF. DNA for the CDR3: TGTGCCAGCAGGGTTATTGGGGTTTGGACTGAAGCTTTCTTT.

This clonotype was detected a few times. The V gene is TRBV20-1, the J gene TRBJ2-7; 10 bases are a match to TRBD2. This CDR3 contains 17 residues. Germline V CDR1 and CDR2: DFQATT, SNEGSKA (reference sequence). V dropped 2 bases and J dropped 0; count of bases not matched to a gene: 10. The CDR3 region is CSARRGGLAPNSYEQYF. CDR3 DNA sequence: TGCAGTGCTAGAAGGGGGGGACTAGCGCCGAACTCCTACGAGCAGTACTTC.

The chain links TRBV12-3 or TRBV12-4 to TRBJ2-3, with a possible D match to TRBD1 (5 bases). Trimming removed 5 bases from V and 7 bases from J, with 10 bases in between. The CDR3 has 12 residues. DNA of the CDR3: TGTGCCAGCAGTCCATCAGGGAATACGCAGTATTTT. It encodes CASSPSGNTQYF.

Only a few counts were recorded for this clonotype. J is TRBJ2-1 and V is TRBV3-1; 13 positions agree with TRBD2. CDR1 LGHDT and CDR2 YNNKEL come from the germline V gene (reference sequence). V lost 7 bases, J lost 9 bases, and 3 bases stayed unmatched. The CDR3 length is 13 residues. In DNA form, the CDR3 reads TGTGCCAGCAAACTAGCGGGAGGGATTGAGCAGTTCTTC. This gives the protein CASKLAGGIEQFF.

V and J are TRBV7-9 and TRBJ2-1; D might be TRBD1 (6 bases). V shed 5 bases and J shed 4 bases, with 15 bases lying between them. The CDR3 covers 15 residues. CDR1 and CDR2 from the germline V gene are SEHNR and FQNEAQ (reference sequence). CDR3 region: CASSPLGGRYNEQFF. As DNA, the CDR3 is TGTGCCAGCAGCCCTCTTGGGGGCCGGTACAATGAGCAGTTCTTC.

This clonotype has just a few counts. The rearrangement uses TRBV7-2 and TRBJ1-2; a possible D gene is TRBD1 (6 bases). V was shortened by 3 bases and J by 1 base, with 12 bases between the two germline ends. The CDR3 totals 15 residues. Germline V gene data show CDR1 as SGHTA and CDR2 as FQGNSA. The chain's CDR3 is CASSLQGPNNYGYTF. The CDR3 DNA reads TGTGCCAGCAGCTTGCAGGGGCCGAATAACTATGGCTACACCTTC.